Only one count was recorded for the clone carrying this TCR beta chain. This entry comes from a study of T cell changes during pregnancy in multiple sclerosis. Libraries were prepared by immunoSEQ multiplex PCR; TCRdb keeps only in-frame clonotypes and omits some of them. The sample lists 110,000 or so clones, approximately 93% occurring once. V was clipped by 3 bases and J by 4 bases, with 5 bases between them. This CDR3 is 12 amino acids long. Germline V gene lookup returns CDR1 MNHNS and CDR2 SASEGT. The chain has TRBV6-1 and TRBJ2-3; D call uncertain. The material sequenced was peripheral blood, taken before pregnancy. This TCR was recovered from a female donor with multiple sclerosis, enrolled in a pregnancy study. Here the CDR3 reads CASSESADTQYF. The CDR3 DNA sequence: TGTGCCAGCAGTGAGAGCGCAGATACGCAGTATTTT.